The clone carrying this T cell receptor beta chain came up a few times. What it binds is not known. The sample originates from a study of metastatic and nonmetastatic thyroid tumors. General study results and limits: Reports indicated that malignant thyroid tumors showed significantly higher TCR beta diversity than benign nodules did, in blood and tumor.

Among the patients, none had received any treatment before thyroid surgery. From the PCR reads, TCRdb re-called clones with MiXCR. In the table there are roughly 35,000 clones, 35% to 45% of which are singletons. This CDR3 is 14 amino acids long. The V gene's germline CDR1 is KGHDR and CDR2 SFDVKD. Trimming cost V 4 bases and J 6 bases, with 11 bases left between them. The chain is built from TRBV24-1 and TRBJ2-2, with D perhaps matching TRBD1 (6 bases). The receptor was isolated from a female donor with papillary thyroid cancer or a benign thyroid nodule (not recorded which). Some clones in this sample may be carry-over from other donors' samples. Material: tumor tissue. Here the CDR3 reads CATSDWDNAGELFF. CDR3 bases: TGTGCCACCAGTGACTGGGACAATGCCGGGGAGCTGTTTTTT.